Here is one T cell receptor beta chain with its context. Its antigen is undetermined. This record comes from a study of PD-L1 blockade in urothelial cancer. Synthetic TCR analog templates were added to each PCR reaction. Clones were sequenced by immunoSEQ multiplex PCR, and TCRdb holds only the in-frame ones, with some missing. Seen here are fewer than 85,000 clones, roughly 86% observed once, and the top ten hold around 10%. As to time point: peripheral blood 6 weeks after treatment start. Study observations and caveats: Durable-benefit patients had greater expansion of tumor-associated blood clones at 3 weeks.

The sequence was collected from a man between 60 and 70 years old with urothelial cancer. Sequenced here: PBMCs, sampled around atezolizumab (anti-PD-L1) treatment.

Here the CDR3 DNA reads TGCGCCAGCAGCTTGGTTGTTTCTAGCACAGATACGCAGTATTTT. The encoded protein is CASSLVVSSTDTQYF. The chain links TRBV5-1 to TRBJ2-3, with D unresolved. The length of the CDR3 is 15 residues. Germline CDR1 SGHRS, CDR2 YFSETQ. Trimming cost V 0 bases and J 0 bases, with 8 bases left between them.